Included here is one T cell receptor beta chain sequence, with context. This specimen belongs to a study of T-cell memory formation after mild COVID-19. As for the study in general: TCR clusters were mostly confined to one donor each.

With 6 bases removed from V and 0 bases from J, the gap between germline ends came to 12 bases. Germline-derived CDR1 and CDR2 are LNHDA and SQIVND (reference sequence). The CDR3 is made up of 15 amino acids. TCRdb fed the 5' RACE reads into MiXCR, producing one record per CDR3 protein. The repertoire holds hundreds of thousands of distinct CDR3 sequences, with roughly 18% as singletons. This sequence was found in an adult woman who had mild COVID-19 (a few samples of this study predate the infection). Cell type and time point are not known. Material: PBMCs or a T cell subset sorted from them (not recorded which). The chain uses TRBV19 and TRBJ1-5, with D hard to call. CDR3 sequence (DNA): TGTGCCAGTAGAGGGAGTAACCTTAGCAATCAGCCCCAGCATTTT. Residues: CASRGSNLSNQPQHF.